This T cell receptor (beta chain) is from a study of human T cells and chemical hapten exposure. Study-wide points: Given that the donors had alopecia, their immune response may differ from that seen in healthy people.

Using its own MiXCR run on the RACE reads, TCRdb lists one record per CDR3 protein. The data contain around 380,000 distinct CDR3 sequences, nearly 5% of them singletons. For this clonotype: Its antigen remains unidentified.

Time point defined: patch test 1, 2 weeks after DPC sensitization. Treatment reported: therapeutic diphenylcyclopropenone sensitization with weekly scalp DPC. The sequencing here drew on whole blood, taken in connection with sensitization to the hapten diphenylcyclopropenone (DPC). This sequence originates from a woman aged 50 to 60 with alopecia areata. Some clones in this sample may be carry-over from other donors' samples.

CDR3 nucleotide sequence: TGTGCCAGCAGCGTAGGTTGGGGCAATCAGCCCCAGCATTTT. This translates into CASSVGWGNQPQHF. The rearrangement joins TRBV9 to TRBJ1-5, with D unclear. Germline V gene lookup returns CDR1 SGDLS and CDR2 YYNGEE. This CDR3 has 14 amino acids. Trimming removed 0 bases at V and 2 bases at J, with 6 bases between.